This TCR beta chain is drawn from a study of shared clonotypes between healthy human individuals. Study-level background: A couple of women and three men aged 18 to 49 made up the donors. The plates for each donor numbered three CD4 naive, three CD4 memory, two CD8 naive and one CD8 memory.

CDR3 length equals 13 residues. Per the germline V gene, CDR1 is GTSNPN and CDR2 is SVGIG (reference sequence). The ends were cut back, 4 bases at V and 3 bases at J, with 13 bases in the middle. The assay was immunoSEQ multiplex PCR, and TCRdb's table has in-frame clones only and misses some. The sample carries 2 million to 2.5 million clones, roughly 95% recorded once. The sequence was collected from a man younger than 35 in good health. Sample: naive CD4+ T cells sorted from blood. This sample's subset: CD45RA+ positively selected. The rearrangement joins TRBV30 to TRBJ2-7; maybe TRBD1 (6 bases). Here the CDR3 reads CAWTYDRSYEQYF. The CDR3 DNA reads TGTGCCTGGACCTATGACAGGAGCTACGAGCAGTACTTC.